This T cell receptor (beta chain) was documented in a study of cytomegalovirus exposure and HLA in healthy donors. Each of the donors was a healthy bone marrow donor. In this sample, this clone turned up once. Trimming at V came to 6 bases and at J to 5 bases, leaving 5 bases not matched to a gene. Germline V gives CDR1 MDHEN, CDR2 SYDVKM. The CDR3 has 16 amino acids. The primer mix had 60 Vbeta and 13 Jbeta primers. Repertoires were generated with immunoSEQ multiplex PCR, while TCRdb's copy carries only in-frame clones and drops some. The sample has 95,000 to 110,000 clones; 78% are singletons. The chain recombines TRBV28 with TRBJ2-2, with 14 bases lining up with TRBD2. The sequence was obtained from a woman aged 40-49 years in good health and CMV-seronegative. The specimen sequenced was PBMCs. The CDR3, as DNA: TGTGCCAGCAGCCCTAGACTAGCGGGAGGGACCGGGGAGCTGTTTTTT. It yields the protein CASSPRLAGGTGELFF.